Included here is one TCR beta chain sequence, with context. Its specificity is unknown. The data originate from a study of shared clonotypes between healthy human individuals. General observations from the study: Naive subsets tended to show greater estimated richness than memory subsets. In contrast to clonotypes shared by all four donors, non-shared clonotypes had lower generation probabilities. The study drew on few donors, limiting represented genetic and exposure-history diversity.

Trimming removed 1 base at V and 6 bases at J, with 15 bases between. The CDR3 is made up of 15 amino acids. CDR1 and CDR2 from the germline V gene are LNHNV and YYDKDF (reference sequence). Genomic DNA per cell subset filled all wells of several immunoSEQ plates. Here immunoSEQ multiplex PCR was the method, and the copy in TCRdb shows in-frame clones only, minus some. Of around 1.6 million clones in the sample, approximately 98% were seen once. The source material was naive CD4+ T cells sorted from blood. As for subset: CD45RA+ positively selected. This sequence was found in a man aged 30 to 45 in good health. This rearrangement joins TRBV15 to TRBJ1-1; D remains unclear. The CDR3 DNA reads as TGTGCCACCAGCAGAGCCCGTGGAGACTTACCTGAAGCTTTCTTT. It yields the protein CATSRARGDLPEAFF.